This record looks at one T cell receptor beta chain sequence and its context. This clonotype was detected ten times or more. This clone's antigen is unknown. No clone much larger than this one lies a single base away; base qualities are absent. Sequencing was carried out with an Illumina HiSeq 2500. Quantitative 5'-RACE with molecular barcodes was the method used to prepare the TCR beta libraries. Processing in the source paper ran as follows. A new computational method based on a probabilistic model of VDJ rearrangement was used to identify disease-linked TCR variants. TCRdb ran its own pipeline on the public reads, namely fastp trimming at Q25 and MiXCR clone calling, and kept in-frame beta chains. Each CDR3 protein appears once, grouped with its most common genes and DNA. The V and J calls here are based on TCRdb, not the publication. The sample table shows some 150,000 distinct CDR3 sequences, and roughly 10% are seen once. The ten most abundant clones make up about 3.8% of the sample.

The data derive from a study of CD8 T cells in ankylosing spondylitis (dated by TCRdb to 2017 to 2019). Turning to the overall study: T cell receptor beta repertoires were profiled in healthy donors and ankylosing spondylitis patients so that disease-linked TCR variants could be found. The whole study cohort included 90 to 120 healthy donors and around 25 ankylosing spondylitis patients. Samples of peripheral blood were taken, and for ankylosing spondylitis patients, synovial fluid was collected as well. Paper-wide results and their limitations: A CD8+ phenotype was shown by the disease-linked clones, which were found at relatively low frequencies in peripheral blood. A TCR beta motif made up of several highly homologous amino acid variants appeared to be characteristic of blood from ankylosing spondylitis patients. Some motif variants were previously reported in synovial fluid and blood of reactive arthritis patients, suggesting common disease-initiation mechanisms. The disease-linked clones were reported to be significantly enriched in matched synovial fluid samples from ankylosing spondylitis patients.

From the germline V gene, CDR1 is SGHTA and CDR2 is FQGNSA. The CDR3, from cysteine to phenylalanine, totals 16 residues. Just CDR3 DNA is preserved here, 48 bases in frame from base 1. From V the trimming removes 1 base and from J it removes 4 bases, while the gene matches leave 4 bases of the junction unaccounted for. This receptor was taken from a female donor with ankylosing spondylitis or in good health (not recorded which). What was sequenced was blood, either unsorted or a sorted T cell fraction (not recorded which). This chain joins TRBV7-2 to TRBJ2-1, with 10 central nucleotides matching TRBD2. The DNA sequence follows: TGTGCCAGCAGCTTAGTGGGGACTAGCGAATACAATGAGCAGTTCTTC. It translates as CASSLVGTSEYNEQFF.